The 21 T cell receptor beta chains presented below share a single source sample, sequenced in a study of Ad26.COV2.S vaccination and SARS-CoV-2 variants. Profiling relied on immunoSEQ multiplex PCR, and the TCRdb table lists in-frame clones only, not all of them. Of about 350,000 clones in the sample, about 91% were seen once. Material: peripheral blood, obtained after recovery from COVID-19. These receptors were taken from a human donor who had recovered from COVID-19.

This clone was seen just once. This chain links TRBV7-2 with TRBJ1-6; D possibly corresponds to TRBD1 (5 bases). The V end lost 3 bases, the J end lost 12 bases, and 9 bases lay between the germline ends. The CDR3 contains 12 residues. From germline, CDR1 is SGHTA and CDR2 FQGNSA. The CDR3 DNA reads TGTGCCAGCAGCTTGCCCCAGGGACCCCTCCACTTT. The encoded protein is CASSLPQGPLHF.

CDR3 DNA: TGTGCCAGCTCACCCAGGATAGCGGGGATCAATGAGCAGTTCTTC. Protein sequence: CASSPRIAGINEQFF. The chain has TRBV18 and TRBJ2-1; TRBD2 agrees at 8 bases. The germline gives CDR1 KGHSH, CDR2 LQKENI. V gave up 3 bases and J gave up 6 bases; unmatched junction bases: 7. The CDR3 runs 15 residues.

This chain connects TRBV5-1 to TRBJ2-1, with D perhaps TRBD1 (6 bases). There are 16 residues in the CDR3. V shed 1 base and J shed 5 bases, with 16 bases lying between them. Germline V gene lookup returns CDR1 SGHRS and CDR2 YFSETQ. CDR3 nucleotide sequence: TGCGCCAGCAGCTTGTCAGCAGGGGCTAGAAACAATGAGCAGTTCTTC. This codes for CASSLSAGARNNEQFF.

V usage is TRBV5-4 and J usage is TRBJ2-2, with a possible D match to TRBD1 (5 bases). This CDR3 region has 17 residues. V lost 4 bases and J 1 base, leaving 17 bases between the germline ends. Per the germline V gene, CDR1 is SGHNT and CDR2 is YYREEE (reference sequence). CDR3 sequence: CASSGSGWKRNTGELFF. CDR3 bases: TGTGCCAGCAGCGGCTCAGGGTGGAAGCGGAACACCGGGGAGCTGTTTTTT.

V usage is TRBV29-1 and J usage is TRBJ2-2; D not certain. Germline V lookup: CDR1 SQVTM, CDR2 ANQGSEA. The CDR3 covers 13 residues. Trimming shortened V by 4 bases and J by 5 bases, and 11 bases separated the two germline ends. The chain's CDR3 is CSVAWGYTGELFF. CDR3 in DNA: TGCAGCGTTGCTTGGGGTTATACCGGGGAGCTGTTTTTT.

The chain recombines TRBV13 with TRBJ2-4; TRBD1 matches 12 bases. The CDR3 is 16 residues long. The J segment lost 1 base and the V segment lost 3 bases, leaving 1 base of the junction unmatched. CDR1 and CDR2 (germline): PRHDT, FYEKMQ (reference sequence). CDR3 in amino acids: CASSFGTGGAKNIQYF. For the CDR3, the DNA is TGTGCCAGCAGCTTTGGGACAGGGGGCGCCAAAAACATTCAGTACTTC. Supplemented by reference TRBV13 and TRBJ2-4, the full variable domain reads AAGVIQSPRHLIKEKRETATLKCYPIPRHDTVYWYQQGPGQDPQFLISFYEKMQSDKGSIPDRFSAQQFSDYHSELNMSSLELGDSALYFCASSFGTGGAKNIQYFGAGTRLSVL.

This clone was observed a handful of times. The chain uses TRBV28 and TRBJ1-2; D remains unclear. Germline CDR1 and CDR2: MDHEN and SYDVKM. Trimming removed 3 bases at V and 2 bases at J, with 1 base between. CDR3 length: 11 amino acids. The chain's CDR3 is CASSLNYGYTF. The CDR3 DNA reads TGTGCCAGCAGTTTGAACTATGGCTACACCTTC.

This clone was observed a single time. The chain is built from TRBV19 and TRBJ1-1, with 7 bases that match TRBD1. V shed 5 bases and J 0 bases; nucleotides not matched to a gene: 12. The CDR3 is made up of 17 amino acids. Germline V gene sequence: CDR1 LNHDA, CDR2 SQIVND (reference sequence). This CDR3 reads CASSWRGRSAMNTEAFF. The CDR3 region has the DNA TGTGCCAGTAGTTGGAGGGGGCGCTCAGCTATGAACACTGAAGCTTTCTTT.

This clone was detected once. V gene TRBV7-8 combines with J gene TRBJ2-1, with a weak D call TRBD2 (7 bases). Trimming pared 1 base from V and 8 bases from J, leaving 12 bases between. This CDR3 region has 14 residues. The germline CDR1 and CDR2 sequences are SGHVS and FQNEAQ. The CDR3 reads CASSLGGGLDEQFF. CDR3 in DNA: TGTGCCAGCAGCTTAGGGGGGGGGCTGGATGAGCAGTTCTTC.

V usage is TRBV6-5 and J usage is TRBJ2-1; D call uncertain. V was trimmed by 7 bases and J by 5 bases, leaving 15 bases between them. Germline loops: CDR1 MNHEY, CDR2 SVGAGI. CDR3 length: 14 residues. The CDR3 DNA is TGTGCCAGCATCAGAAACTTGGGGAACAATGAGCAGTTCTTC. It encodes CASIRNLGNNEQFF.

In this sample, this clone turned up once. The chain's CDR3 is CASSPLGGSGQFF. The CDR3 DNA reads TGTGCCAGCAGTCCCCTTGGGGGAAGTGGTCAGTTCTTC. The chain employs TRBV12-3 or TRBV12-4 and TRBJ2-1; D may be TRBD1 or TRBD2 (5 bases each). V lost 5 bases and J 13 bases, leaving 18 bases between the germline ends. CDR3 length equals 13 residues.

The V call is TRBV4-3, the J call TRBJ1-2, with TRBD1 identical over 10 bases. Germline V lookup: CDR1 LGHNA, CDR2 YSLEER. J was trimmed by 3 bases and V by 4 bases; bases with no gene match: 2. The CDR3 has 14 residues. The CDR3 DNA reads as TGCGCCAGCAGCCGGGACAGGGGACACTATGGCTACACCTTC. It codes for CASSRDRGHYGYTF.

The table lists this clone with a count of one. V gene TRBV6-5 combines with J gene TRBJ2-7; D perhaps matches TRBD1 (5 bases). V lost 0 bases and J lost 5, with 17 bases in between. Germline assignment: CDR1 MNHEY and CDR2 SVGAGI. The CDR3 is 16 residues long. The CDR3 protein is CASSYSPPGLSDEQYF. The CDR3 nucleotides read TGTGCCAGCAGTTACTCGCCCCCAGGGTTGAGTGACGAGCAGTACTTC.

V and J are TRBV9 and TRBJ1-1, with TRBD1 as a possible D gene (6 bases). Per germline, CDR1 SGDLS and CDR2 YYNGEE. CDR3 size: 14 residues. V was trimmed by 3 bases and J by 5 bases, leaving 14 bases between them. The chain's CDR3 is CASSAEGGRTEAFF. As DNA, the CDR3 is TGTGCCAGCAGCGCGGAAGGGGGAAGGACTGAAGCTTTCTTT.

The chain links TRBV11-2 to TRBJ1-6; D unresolved. Per germline, CDR1 SGHAT and CDR2 FQNNGV. The CDR3 loop spans 14 amino acids. V gave up 5 bases and J gave up 9 bases, with 14 bases separating them. This CDR3 is CASSPDGGLSPLHF. CDR3 nucleotides: TGTGCCAGCAGCCCCGATGGTGGGCTTTCACCCCTCCACTTT.

V and J are TRBV7-2 and TRBJ1-2; tentatively, D is TRBD1 (5 bases). Deletions cut 0 bases from V and 8 bases from J, with 16 bases between. The CDR3 runs to 15 residues. Germline V gene lookup returns CDR1 SGHTA and CDR2 FQGNSA. The chain's CDR3 is CASSLAAQGLLGYTF. The CDR3 nucleotides read TGTGCCAGCAGCTTAGCGGCCCAGGGTCTTCTCGGCTACACCTTC.

The gene calls are TRBV4-1 and TRBJ1-4; TRBD1 is a possible D gene (5 bases). Germline V gene sequence: CDR1 MGHRA, CDR2 YSYEKL. The CDR3 runs 16 residues. Deletions cut 0 bases from V and 7 bases from J, with 15 bases between. The CDR3 DNA reads TGCGCCAGCAGCCAAGAAGATGGGCAGGGAGGTGAAAAACTGTTTTTT. Amino acids: CASSQEDGQGGEKLFF.

V is TRBV4-1 and J is TRBJ2-5; D is uncertain. The CDR3 has 14 amino acids. CDR1 and CDR2 from the germline V gene are MGHRA and YSYEKL. V dropped 4 bases and J dropped 1 base, with 10 bases sitting between them. In DNA, the CDR3 is TGCGCCAGCAGCCGCCAATCCATCCAAGAGACCCAGTACTTC. This codes for CASSRQSIQETQYF.

This chain joins TRBV7-8 and TRBJ2-5; 12 nucleotides agree with TRBD2. This CDR3 is built from 18 residues. Trimming removed 5 bases from V and 3 bases from J; junction bases left unmatched: 13. Germline V gene data show CDR1 as SGHVS and CDR2 as FQNEAQ. The CDR3 DNA reads TGTGCCAGCAGCCCCCAAGGGACGACTAGCGGGGGAAAAGAGACCCAGTACTTC. It is translated as CASSPQGTTSGGKETQYF.

V gene TRBV9 combines with J gene TRBJ1-2; a possible D gene is TRBD1 (5 bases). The CDR3 is 14 amino acids. Germline V gives CDR1 SGDLS, CDR2 YYNGEE. Trimming cost V 0 bases and J 3 bases, with 9 bases left between them. The CDR3 coding sequence is TGTGCCAGCAGCGTAGCTCAGGGCTACTATGGCTACACCTTC. This translates into CASSVAQGYYGYTF.

This chain connects TRBV3-1 (or the pseudogene TRBV3-2) to TRBJ2-5, with TRBD2 identical over 10 bases. Germline V gene data show CDR1 as LGHDT and CDR2 as YNNKEL (reference sequence). The CDR3 is made up of 15 amino acids. The J segment lost 6 bases and the V segment lost 3 bases, leaving 7 bases of the junction unmatched. Here the CDR3 DNA reads TGTGCCAGCAGCCACGAGCGGGGGGGCCGAAAGACCCAGTACTTC. Translation: CASSHERGGRKTQYF.